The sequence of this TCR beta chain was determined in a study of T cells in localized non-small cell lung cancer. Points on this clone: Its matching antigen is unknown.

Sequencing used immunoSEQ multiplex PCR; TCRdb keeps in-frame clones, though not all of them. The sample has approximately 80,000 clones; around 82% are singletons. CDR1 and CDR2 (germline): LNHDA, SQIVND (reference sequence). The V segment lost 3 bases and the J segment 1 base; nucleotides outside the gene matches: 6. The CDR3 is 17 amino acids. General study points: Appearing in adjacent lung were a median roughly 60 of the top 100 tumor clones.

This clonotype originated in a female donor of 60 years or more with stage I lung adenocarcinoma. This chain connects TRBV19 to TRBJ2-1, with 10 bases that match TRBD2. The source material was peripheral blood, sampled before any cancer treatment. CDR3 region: CASSIIAGGMSYNEQFF. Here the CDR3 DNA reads TGTGCCAGTAGTATTATAGCGGGGGGAATGTCCTACAATGAGCAGTTCTTC.